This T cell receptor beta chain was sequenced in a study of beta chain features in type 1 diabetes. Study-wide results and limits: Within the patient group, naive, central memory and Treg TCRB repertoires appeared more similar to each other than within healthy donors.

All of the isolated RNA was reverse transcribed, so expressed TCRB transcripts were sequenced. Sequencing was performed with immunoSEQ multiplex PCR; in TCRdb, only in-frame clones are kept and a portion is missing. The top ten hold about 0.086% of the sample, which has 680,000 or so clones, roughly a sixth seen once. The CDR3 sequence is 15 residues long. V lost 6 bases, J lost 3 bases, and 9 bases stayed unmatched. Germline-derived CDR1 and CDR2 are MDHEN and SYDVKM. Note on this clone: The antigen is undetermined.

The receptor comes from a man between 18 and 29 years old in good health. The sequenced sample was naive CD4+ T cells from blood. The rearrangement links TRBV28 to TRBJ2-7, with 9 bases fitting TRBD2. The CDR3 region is CASSPILAGNYEQYF. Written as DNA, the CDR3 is TGTGCCAGCAGCCCGATACTAGCGGGTAACTACGAGCAGTACTTC. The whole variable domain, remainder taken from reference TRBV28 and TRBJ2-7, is DVKVTQSSRYLVKRTGEKVFLECVQDMDHENMFWYRQDPGLGLRLIYFSYDVKMKEKGDIPEGYSVSREKKERFSLILESASTNQTSMYLCASSPILAGNYEQYFGPGTRLTVT.